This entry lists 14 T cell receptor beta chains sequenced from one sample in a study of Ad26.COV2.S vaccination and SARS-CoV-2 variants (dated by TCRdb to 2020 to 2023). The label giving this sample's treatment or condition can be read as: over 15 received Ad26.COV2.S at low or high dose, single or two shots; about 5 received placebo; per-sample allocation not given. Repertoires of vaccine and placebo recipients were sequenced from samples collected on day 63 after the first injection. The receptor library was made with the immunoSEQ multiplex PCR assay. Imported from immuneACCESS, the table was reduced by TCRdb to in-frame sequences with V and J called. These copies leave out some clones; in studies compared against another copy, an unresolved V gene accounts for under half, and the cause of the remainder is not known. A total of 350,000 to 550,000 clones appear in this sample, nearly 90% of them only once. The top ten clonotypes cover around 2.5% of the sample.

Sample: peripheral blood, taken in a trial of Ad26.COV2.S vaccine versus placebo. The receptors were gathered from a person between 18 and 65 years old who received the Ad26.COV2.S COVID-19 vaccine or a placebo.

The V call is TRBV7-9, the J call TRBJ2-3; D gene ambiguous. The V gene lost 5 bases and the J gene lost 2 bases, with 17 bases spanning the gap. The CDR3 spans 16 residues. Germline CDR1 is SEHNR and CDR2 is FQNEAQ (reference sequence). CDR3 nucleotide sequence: TGTGCCAGCAGCCCCCAGCTCCACCGAAACACAGATACGCAGTATTTT. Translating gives CASSPQLHRNTDTQYF.

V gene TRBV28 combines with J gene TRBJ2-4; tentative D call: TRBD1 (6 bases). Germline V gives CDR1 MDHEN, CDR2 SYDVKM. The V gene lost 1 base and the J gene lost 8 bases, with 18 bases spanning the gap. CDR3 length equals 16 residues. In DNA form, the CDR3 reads TGTGCCAGCAGTTTATTTTTGGGGGCGGCTTTCGACATTCAGTACTTC. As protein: CASSLFLGAAFDIQYF.

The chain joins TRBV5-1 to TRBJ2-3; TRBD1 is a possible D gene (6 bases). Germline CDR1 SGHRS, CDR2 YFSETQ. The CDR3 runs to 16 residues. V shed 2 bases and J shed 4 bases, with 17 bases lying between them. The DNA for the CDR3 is TGCGCCAGCAGCTTACCGCAGGGGTTTGTCGCAGATACGCAGTATTTT. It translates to CASSLPQGFVADTQYF.

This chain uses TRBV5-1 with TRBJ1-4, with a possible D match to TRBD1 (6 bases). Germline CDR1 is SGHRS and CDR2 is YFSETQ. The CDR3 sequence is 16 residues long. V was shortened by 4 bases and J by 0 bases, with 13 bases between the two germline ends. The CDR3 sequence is CASSLTGATTNEKLFF. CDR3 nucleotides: TGCGCCAGCAGCCTGACAGGTGCCACAACTAATGAAAAACTGTTTTTT. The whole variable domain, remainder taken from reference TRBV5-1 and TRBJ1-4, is KAGVTQTPRYLIKTRGQQVTLSCSPISGHRSVSWYQQTPGQGLQFLFEYFSETQRNKGNFPGRFSGRQFSNSRSEMNVSTLELGDSALYLCASSLTGATTNEKLFFGSGTQLSVL.

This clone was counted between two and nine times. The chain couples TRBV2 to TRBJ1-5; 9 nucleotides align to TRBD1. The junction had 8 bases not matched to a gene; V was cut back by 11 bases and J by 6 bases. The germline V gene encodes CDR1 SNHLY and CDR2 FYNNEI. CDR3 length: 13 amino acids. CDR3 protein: CAGCTGGGQPQHF. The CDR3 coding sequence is TGTGCCGGCTGCACAGGGGGCGGTCAGCCCCAGCATTTT.

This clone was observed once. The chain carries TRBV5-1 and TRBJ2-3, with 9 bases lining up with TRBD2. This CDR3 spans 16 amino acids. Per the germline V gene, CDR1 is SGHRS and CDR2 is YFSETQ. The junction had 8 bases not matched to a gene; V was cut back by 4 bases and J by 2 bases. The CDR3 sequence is CASSMGTSLYTDTQYF. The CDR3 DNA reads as TGCGCCAGCAGCATGGGGACTAGCCTATACACAGATACGCAGTATTTT.

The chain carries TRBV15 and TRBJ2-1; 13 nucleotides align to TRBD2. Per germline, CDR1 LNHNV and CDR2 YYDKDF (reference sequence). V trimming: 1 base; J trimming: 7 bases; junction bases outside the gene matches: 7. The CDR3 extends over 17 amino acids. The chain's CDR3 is CATSRARTSGSNNEQFF. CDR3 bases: TGTGCCACCAGCAGAGCTCGGACTAGCGGGAGCAATAATGAGCAGTTCTTC.

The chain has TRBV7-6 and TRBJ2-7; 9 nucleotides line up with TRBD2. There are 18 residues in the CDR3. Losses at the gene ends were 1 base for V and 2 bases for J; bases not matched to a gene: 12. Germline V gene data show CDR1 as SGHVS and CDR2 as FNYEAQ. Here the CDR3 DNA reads TGTGCCAGCAGCTTAGGAGCGGTGTTCGGCGGGGGGGCCTACGAGCAGTACTTC. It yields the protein CASSLGAVFGGGAYEQYF.

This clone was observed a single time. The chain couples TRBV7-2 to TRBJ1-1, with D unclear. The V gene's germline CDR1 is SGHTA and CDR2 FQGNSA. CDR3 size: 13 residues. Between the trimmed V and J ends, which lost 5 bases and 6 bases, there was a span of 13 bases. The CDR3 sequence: CASSHPDGAEAFF. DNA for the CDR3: TGTGCCAGCAGCCATCCCGATGGGGCTGAAGCTTTCTTT.

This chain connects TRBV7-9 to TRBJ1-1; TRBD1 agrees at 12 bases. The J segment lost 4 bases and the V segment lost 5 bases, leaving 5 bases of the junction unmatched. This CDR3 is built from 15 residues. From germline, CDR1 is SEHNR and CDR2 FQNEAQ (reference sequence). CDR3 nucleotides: TGTGCCAGCAGCACGGGACAGGGGGCCCGCACTGAAGCTTTCTTT. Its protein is CASSTGQGARTEAFF.

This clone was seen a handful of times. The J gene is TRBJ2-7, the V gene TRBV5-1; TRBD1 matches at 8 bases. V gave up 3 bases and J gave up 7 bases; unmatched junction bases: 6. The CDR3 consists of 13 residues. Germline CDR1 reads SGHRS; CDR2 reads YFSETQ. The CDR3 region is CASSSRQGQEQYF. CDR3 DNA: TGCGCCAGCAGCTCCCGACAGGGGCAGGAGCAGTACTTC.

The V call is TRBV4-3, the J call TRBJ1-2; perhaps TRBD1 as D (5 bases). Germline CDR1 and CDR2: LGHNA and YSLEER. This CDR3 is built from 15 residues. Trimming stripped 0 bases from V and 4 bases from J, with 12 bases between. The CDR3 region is CASSQEIRGIYGYTF. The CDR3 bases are TGCGCCAGCAGCCAAGAGATCCGGGGGATCTATGGCTACACCTTC.

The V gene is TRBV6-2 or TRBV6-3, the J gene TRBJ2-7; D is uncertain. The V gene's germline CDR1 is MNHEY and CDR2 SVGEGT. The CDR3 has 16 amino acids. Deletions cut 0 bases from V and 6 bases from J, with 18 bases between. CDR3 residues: CASSYSMFTEVAEQYF. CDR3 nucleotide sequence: TGTGCCAGCAGTTACTCGATGTTTACCGAGGTCGCCGAGCAGTACTTC.

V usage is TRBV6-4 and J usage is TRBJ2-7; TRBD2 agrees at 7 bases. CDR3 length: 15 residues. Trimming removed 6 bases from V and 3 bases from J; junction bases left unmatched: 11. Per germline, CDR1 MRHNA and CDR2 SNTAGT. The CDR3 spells CASRPESSGHYEQYF. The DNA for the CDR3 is TGTGCCAGCAGGCCCGAGTCTAGCGGCCACTACGAGCAGTACTTC.